These 27 T cell receptor beta chains were sequenced from one sample in a study of T cell repertoires in ileal Crohn's disease. Libraries were prepared by immunoSEQ multiplex PCR; TCRdb keeps only in-frame clonotypes and omits some of them. Seen here are roughly 15,000 clones, approximately 82% observed once, and the top ten hold about a tenth. The sequenced sample consisted of ileal tissue. These receptors came from an adult with Crohn's disease.

This clone was recorded only once. V gene TRBV6-1 combines with J gene TRBJ1-2; tentatively, D is TRBD1 (6 bases). Deletions cut 6 bases from V and 6 bases from J, with 11 bases between. This CDR3 has 12 amino acids. Germline CDR1 and CDR2: MNHNS and SASEGT. CDR3 DNA sequence: TGTGCCAGCAGAACACAGGGCCATGGCTACACCTTC. It codes for CASRTQGHGYTF.

The V and J genes are TRBV4-3 and TRBJ1-6, with 8 bases aligning to TRBD1. Germline CDR1 reads LGHNA; CDR2 reads YSLEER. V was clipped by 0 bases and J by 8 bases; unmatched bases: 12. This CDR3 region has 18 residues. CDR3 sequence reads: CASSQEFWEGQAYSPLHF. The CDR3 DNA reads TGCGCCAGCAGCCAAGAATTTTGGGAGGGACAGGCTTATTCACCCCTCCACTTT.

The chain recombines TRBV2 with TRBJ2-3; TRBD2 aligns across 11 bases. CDR1 SNHLY and CDR2 FYNNEI come from the germline V gene. This CDR3 has 14 residues. The junction had 4 bases not matched to a gene; V was cut back by 7 bases and J by 4 bases. Here the CDR3 DNA reads TGTGCCAGCAACTTAGCGGGGGGGCCAGATACGCAGTATTTT. It is translated as CASNLAGGPDTQYF.

The chain is built from TRBV11-1 and TRBJ1-4, with 7 bases aligning to TRBD1. J gave up 4 bases and V 5 bases, and 7 bases lay outside the gene matches. In germline, CDR1 is SGHAT, CDR2 FQDESV (reference sequence). The CDR3 has 15 residues. CDR3 in amino acids: CASSLSGTDNEKLFF. In DNA form, the CDR3 reads TGTGCCAGCAGCCTCTCCGGGACAGATAATGAAAAACTGTTTTTT.

The rearrangement uses TRBV6-6 and TRBJ1-1, with TRBD1 as a possible D gene (5 bases). Germline-derived CDR1 and CDR2 are MNHNY and SVGAGI (reference sequence). The CDR3 sequence is 11 residues long. V gave up 6 bases and J gave up 10 bases, with 12 bases separating them. CDR3 region: CASRTQGGAFF. The CDR3 DNA reads as TGTGCCAGCAGAACTCAGGGAGGAGCTTTCTTT.

This clone occurred once. This chain joins TRBV4-1 and TRBJ1-2; possibly TRBD1 for D (6 bases). This CDR3 contains 17 residues. Trimming cost V 4 bases and J 1 base, with 19 bases left between them. Germline V lookup: CDR1 MGHRA, CDR2 YSYEKL. CDR3 residues: CASSLPGGLGDNYGYTF. CDR3 DNA: TGCGCCAGCAGCCTACCCGGGGGGCTGGGAGATAACTATGGCTACACCTTC.

The J gene is TRBJ2-7, the V gene TRBV11-3, with 8 bases identical to TRBD2. The V gene's germline CDR1 is SGHNT and CDR2 YENEEA. The CDR3 consists of 16 residues. V lost 5 bases, J lost 4 bases, and 13 bases stayed unmatched. Written as DNA, the CDR3 is TGTGCCAGCAGCGCCCGGGGGGCGGGGGGTCTGTACGAGCAGTACTTC. This codes for CASSARGAGGLYEQYF.

CDR3 region: CASSITQGWYYGYTF. In DNA, the CDR3 is TGTGCCAGTAGTATAACCCAGGGTTGGTACTATGGCTACACCTTC. The genes are TRBV19 and TRBJ1-2, with D perhaps TRBD1 (5 bases). Germline-derived CDR1 and CDR2 are LNHDA and SQIVND (reference sequence). The V end was cut by 2 bases, the J end by 3 bases, with 13 bases between. The CDR3 covers 15 residues.

This chain links TRBV7-3 with TRBJ2-1; D remains ambiguous. Trimming stripped 4 bases from V and 7 bases from J, with 11 bases between. The CDR3 is made up of 13 amino acids. CDR1 and CDR2 from the germline V gene are SGHTA and FQGTGA. The CDR3 DNA sequence: TGTGCCAGCAGCTCTCTCCCCGGGAATGAGCAGTTCTTC. It codes for CASSSLPGNEQFF.

The chain joins TRBV5-1 to TRBJ1-1, with D possibly being TRBD1 (5 bases). CDR3 size: 18 residues. V was trimmed by 0 bases and J by 0 bases, leaving 18 bases between them. Germline V CDR1 and CDR2: SGHRS, YFSETQ. This CDR3 is CASSLAGEGRGMNTEAFF. DNA for the CDR3: TGCGCCAGCAGCTTGGCCGGTGAGGGGCGGGGGATGAACACTGAAGCTTTCTTT. The full variable domain, completed using reference TRBV5-1 and TRBJ1-1, is KAGVTQTPRYLIKTRGQQVTLSCSPISGHRSVSWYQQTPGQGLQFLFEYFSETQRNKGNFPGRFSGRQFSNSRSEMNVSTLELGDSALYLCASSLAGEGRGMNTEAFFGQGTRLTVV.

The V gene is TRBV9, the J gene TRBJ1-4; D is ambiguous. Looked up from germline, CDR1 is SGDLS and CDR2 is YYNGEE. Between the trimmed V and J ends, which lost 4 bases and 0 bases, there was a span of 7 bases. The length of the CDR3 is 14 residues. As DNA, the CDR3 is TGTGCCAGCAGCCCCCATGCAACTAATGAAAAACTGTTTTTT. Protein product: CASSPHATNEKLFF.

The CDR3 is CATSGDPGTGVDYGYTF. The DNA of the CDR3 is TGTGCCACCAGCGGGGACCCCGGGACAGGGGTTGACTATGGCTACACCTTC. The chain recombines TRBV15 with TRBJ1-2; 10 positions agree with TRBD1. Trimming took 5 bases from V and 3 from J; bases not matched to a gene: 12. Germline CDR1 is LNHNV and CDR2 is YYDKDF (reference sequence). This CDR3 has 17 amino acids.

The chain recombines TRBV18 with TRBJ1-5; D not resolved. This CDR3 contains 13 residues. Germline V lookup: CDR1 KGHSH, CDR2 LQKENI. Trimming removed 3 bases at V and 7 bases at J, with 10 bases between. CDR3 coding DNA: TGTGCCAGCTCACCTTCCGGAGGGCAGCCCCAGCATTTT. Protein: CASSPSGGQPQHF. Complete variable domain (other parts from reference TRBV18 and TRBJ1-5): NAGVMQNPRHLVRRRGQEARLRCSPMKGHSHVYWYRQLPEEGLKFMVYLQKENIIDESGMPKERFSAEFPKEGPSILRIQQVVRGDSAAYFCASSPSGGQPQHFGDGTRLSIL.

The CDR3 DNA follows: TGCGCCACCGGGGGGGGTTGGGAGCTGTTTTTT. Translating it yields CATGGGWELFF. The chain has TRBV10-1 and TRBJ2-2, with 8 nucleotides matching TRBD2. Germline V gene data show CDR1 as WNHNN and CDR2 as SYGVQD (reference sequence). The V segment lost 10 bases and the J segment 9 bases; nucleotides outside the gene matches: 4. The CDR3 runs to 11 residues.

The chain employs TRBV7-2 and TRBJ1-5; D possibly corresponds to TRBD1 (6 bases). Germline CDR1 reads SGHTA; CDR2 reads FQGNSA. Trimming left V 1 base short and J 6 bases short, with 13 bases between. This CDR3 is built from 15 residues. The CDR3 coding sequence is TGTGCCAGCAGCTTAGATATCGACAGGAGTCAGCCCCAGCATTTT. Translation gives CASSLDIDRSQPQHF.

This sequence joins TRBV30 and TRBJ2-7; no firm D call. Per the germline V gene, CDR1 is GTSNPN and CDR2 is SVGIG (reference sequence). CDR3 size: 15 residues. The ends were cut back, 7 bases at V and 0 bases at J, with 19 bases in the middle. CDR3 sequence: CALNGDVGNSYEQYF. CDR3 sequence (DNA): TGTGCCTTAAATGGAGATGTCGGAAACTCCTACGAGCAGTACTTC.

CDR3: CASSWGLAGIYEQYF. Here the CDR3 DNA reads TGTGCCAGCAGCTGGGGACTAGCGGGGATTTACGAGCAGTACTTC. The genes are TRBV14 and TRBJ2-7; 13 nucleotides agree with TRBD2. CDR3 length: 15 amino acids. Germline assignment: CDR1 SGHDN and CDR2 FVKESK. V dropped 5 bases and J dropped 4; count of bases not matched to a gene: 5.

V usage is TRBV6-6 and J usage is TRBJ2-5; 7 bases agree with TRBD1. The DNA end lines up better with TRBJ2-7; the J call may be wrong. Germline CDR1 and CDR2: MNHNY and SVGAGI (reference sequence). This CDR3 has 15 amino acids. The CDR3 loop is CASSPRQGSSYEQYF. The CDR3 DNA reads TGTGCCAGCAGTCCTAGACAGGGAAGCTCCTACGAGCAGTACTTC.

The chain employs TRBV2 and TRBJ1-5; possibly TRBD1 for D (5 bases). Germline values: CDR1 SNHLY, CDR2 FYNNEI. This CDR3 spans 14 amino acids. Trimming took off 3 bases at V and 5 bases at J, with 11 bases between the two ends. The CDR3 loop reads CASSDRALDQPQHF. CDR3 bases: TGTGCCAGCAGTGACAGGGCCTTGGATCAGCCCCAGCATTTT. Using reference TRBV2 and TRBJ1-5 for the parts outside the CDR3, the full variable domain is EPEVTQTPSHQVTQMGQEVILRCVPISNHLYFYWYRQILGQKVEFLVSFYNNEISEKSEIFDDQFSVERPDGSNFTLKIRSTKLEDSAMYFCASSDRALDQPQHFGDGTRLSIL.

The rearrangement joins TRBV6-5 to TRBJ1-4; D gene uncertain. The ends were cut back, 5 bases at V and 8 bases at J, with 15 bases in the middle. CDR1 and CDR2 from the germline V gene are MNHEY and SVGAGI. The CDR3 loop spans 14 amino acids. Here the CDR3 DNA reads TGTGCCAGCAGTGCGGGCGACGGAGTGGAAAAACTGTTTTTT. This sequence encodes CASSAGDGVEKLFF.

This rearrangement joins TRBV19 to TRBJ1-5, with D perhaps matching TRBD1 (5 bases). V was pared by 3 bases and J by 2 bases, with 8 bases between. CDR1 LNHDA and CDR2 SQIVND come from the germline V gene (reference sequence). There are 14 residues in the CDR3. This CDR3 is CASSIGRGNQPQHF. Written as DNA, the CDR3 is TGTGCCAGTAGTATTGGCAGGGGCAATCAGCCCCAGCATTTT.

The chain carries TRBV29-1 and TRBJ2-6; 7 nucleotides align to TRBD1. CDR3 size: 15 residues. V lost 5 bases and J lost 0; bases outside the gene matches: 4. The germline CDR1 and CDR2 sequences are SQVTM and ANQGSEA. CDR3 in amino acids: CSVSTGSSGANVLTF. In DNA, the CDR3 is TGCAGCGTTTCGACAGGGTCCTCTGGGGCCAACGTCCTGACTTTC.

The CDR3 bases are TGTGCTAGTGGACCTCTCACAGGGGGCGGCTGGGGGGCCACTGAAGCTTTCTTT. Residues: CASGPLTGGGWGATEAFF. The gene calls are TRBV12-5 and TRBJ1-1, with TRBD1 matching 9 bases. The CDR3 has 18 residues. V trimming: 6 bases; J trimming: 4 bases; junction bases outside the gene matches: 18. The V gene's germline CDR1 is LGHNT and CDR2 FRNRAP. Full variable domain (rest looked up from reference TRBV12-5 and TRBJ1-1): DARVTQTPRHKVTEMGQEVTMRCQPILGHNTVFWYRQTMMQGLELLAYFRNRAPLDDSGMPKDRFSAEMPDATLATLKIQPSEPRDSAVYFCASGPLTGGGWGATEAFFGQGTRLTVV.

V usage is TRBV7-2 and J usage is TRBJ2-3; D not certain. Per germline, CDR1 SGHTA and CDR2 FQGNSA. The V and J ends lost 2 bases and 6 bases respectively, with 12 bases between them. CDR3 length: 14 amino acids. The DNA for the CDR3 is TGTGCCAGCAGCTTATCTCCCCGGTTGGATACGCAGTATTTT. This translates into CASSLSPRLDTQYF.

The chain links TRBV6-6 to TRBJ1-2, with D possibly matching TRBD1 (5 bases). The CDR3 loop spans 16 amino acids. CDR1 MNHNY and CDR2 SVGAGI come from the germline V gene (reference sequence). Deletions cut 7 bases from V and 4 bases from J, with 22 bases between. Here the CDR3 reads CASTLLDDEGAYGYTF. CDR3 nucleotide sequence: TGTGCCAGCACTCTTCTGGATGATGAAGGGGCCTATGGCTACACCTTC.

DNA of the CDR3: TGTGCCAGCAGCTTAGGCGGGGGGGCCACAGATACGCAGTATTTT. Protein product: CASSLGGGATDTQYF. The gene calls are TRBV7-3 and TRBJ2-3; TRBD2 agrees at 9 bases. CDR1 and CDR2 (germline): SGHTA, FQGTGA. The junction had 2 bases not matched to a gene; V was cut back by 2 bases and J by 2 bases. The CDR3 extends over 15 amino acids.

This sequence joins TRBV30 and TRBJ2-1; perhaps TRBD1 as D (5 bases). This CDR3 spans 14 amino acids. V lost 5 bases to trimming and J lost 6 bases, with 17 bases between them. The germline gives CDR1 GTSNPN, CDR2 SVGIG (reference sequence). The CDR3 reads CAWSLGPQGNEQFF. DNA of the CDR3: TGTGCCTGGTCTCTCGGTCCGCAGGGCAATGAGCAGTTCTTC.